These 11 T cell receptor beta chains originate from one sample sequenced in a study of blood T cells in healthy people across ages. Next came a second PCR, run for about 6 to 12 cycles, which used a sample-barcoded 5' primer along with a J-beta primer mix. MiXCR, run by TCRdb on the 5' RACE reads, gives a single entry per CDR3 protein. The data hold hundreds of thousands of distinct CDR3 sequences, with over 45% observed a single time. Sequencing was performed on blood. These receptors originate from a woman aged 60-75 years in good health.

The J gene is TRBJ2-3, the V gene TRBV9; TRBD2 aligns across 11 bases. The V segment lost 3 bases and the J segment 3 bases; nucleotides outside the gene matches: 9. Germline-derived CDR1 and CDR2 are SGDLS and YYNGEE. The CDR3 spans 17 residues. The CDR3 coding sequence is TGTGCCAGCAGCGCCATATCTAGCGGGAGGTTAACAGATACGCAGTATTTT. This gives the protein CASSAISSGRLTDTQYF. Full variable domain (rest looked up from reference TRBV9 and TRBJ2-3): DSGVTQTPKHLITATGQRVTLRCSPRSGDLSVYWYQQSLDQGLQFLIQYYNGEERAKGNILERFSAQQFPDLHSELNLSSLELGDSALYFCASSAISSGRLTDTQYFGPGTRLTVL.

The table lists this clonotype with a few counts. The rearrangement uses TRBV18 and TRBJ2-7; possibly TRBD2 for D (5 bases). Trimming cost V 2 bases and J 0 bases, with 11 bases left between them. The CDR3 spans 15 residues. Germline lookup yields CDR1 KGHSH and CDR2 LQKENI. The CDR3 coding sequence is TGTGCCAGCTCACCATTTAAAGGGAGCTCCTACGAGCAGTACTTC. Its protein product is CASSPFKGSSYEQYF.

This clonotype showed up just a few times. The rearrangement joins TRBV20-1 to TRBJ2-1; 8 bases agree with TRBD2. In germline, CDR1 is DFQATT, CDR2 SNEGSKA (reference sequence). Losses at the gene ends were 0 bases for V and 4 bases for J; bases not matched to a gene: 5. CDR3 size: 15 residues. The CDR3 region has the DNA TGCAGTGCTAGAGATCCGGCTAGCGGGTACAATGAGCAGTTCTTC. Translation gives CSARDPASGYNEQFF.

This clonotype has more than one count but fewer than ten. This chain joins TRBV7-3 and TRBJ1-2; possible D gene TRBD1, 6 bases. Germline V gene sequence: CDR1 SGHTA, CDR2 FQGTGA. Trimming shortened V by 1 base and J by 5 bases, and 17 bases separated the two germline ends. The CDR3 loop spans 16 amino acids. The CDR3 nucleotides are TGTGCCAGCAGCTTAATGGGAGGGGACAAAGGGTATGGCTACACCTTC. Protein: CASSLMGGDKGYGYTF.

This clonotype has only a few counts. The gene calls are TRBV10-3 and TRBJ2-3; either TRBD1 or TRBD2 may supply D (5 bases each). The CDR3 sequence is 17 residues long. Germline V gene lookup returns CDR1 ENHRY and CDR2 SYGVKD. The V end lost 0 bases, the J end lost 0 bases, and 13 bases lay between the germline ends. As DNA, the CDR3 is TGTGCCATCAGTGAGTCGGCGAGGGACCGTAGCACAGATACGCAGTATTTT. Its translation is CAISESARDRSTDTQYF.

This chain joins TRBV20-1 and TRBJ2-3; D may correspond to TRBD1 or TRBD2 (5 bases each). CDR3 length: 14 residues. Germline CDR1 DFQATT, CDR2 SNEGSKA (reference sequence). V was clipped by 6 bases and J by 4 bases, with 17 bases between them. The CDR3 bases are TGCAGTGCCAGGGCCCCCGAGGGAGCAGATACGCAGTATTTT. Translated: CSARAPEGADTQYF.

CDR3: CSGVSGHLSYEQYF. Written as DNA, the CDR3 is TGCAGTGGAGTTAGCGGGCACCTCTCCTACGAGCAGTACTTC. The rearrangement joins TRBV20-1 to TRBJ2-7; 7 bases map to TRBD2. Trimming at V came to 7 bases and at J to 0 bases, leaving 9 bases not matched to a gene. From germline, CDR1 is DFQATT and CDR2 SNEGSKA (reference sequence). The CDR3 loop spans 14 amino acids.

This chain links TRBV20-1 with TRBJ2-3, with TRBD2 identical over 8 bases. Per the germline V gene, CDR1 is DFQATT and CDR2 is SNEGSKA (reference sequence). This CDR3 region has 16 residues. The V and J ends lost 1 base and 4 bases, in that order; junction bases with no gene match: 10. CDR3 sequence reads: CSARAPRREDPDTQYF. As DNA, the CDR3 is TGCAGTGCTAGAGCGCCGAGGCGGGAGGATCCAGATACGCAGTATTTT.

The V call is TRBV20-1, the J call TRBJ2-1; no definite D call. V was pared by 0 bases and J by 4 bases, with 7 bases between. Germline CDR1 reads DFQATT; CDR2 reads SNEGSKA (reference sequence). The CDR3 length is 13 residues. The CDR3 DNA reads as TGCAGTGCTAGAGATCGAAGATACAATGAGCAGTTCTTC. Protein product: CSARDRRYNEQFF.

Details on this clonotype: Its ends do not fully match the called genes, so a read error is possible. The chain has TRBV2 and TRBJ2-5, with D maybe TRBD1 (6 bases). The CDR3 is 16 amino acids. Germline lookup yields CDR1 SNHLY and CDR2 FYNNEI. The CDR3 sequence is CVSSPRGHRVEETQYF. The DNA for the CDR3 is TGTGTCAGCAGTCCTCGAGGCCACAGGGTAGAGGAGACCCAGTACTTC. The full variable domain, rest sourced from reference TRBV2 and TRBJ2-5, is EPEVTQTPSHQVTQMGQEVILRCVPISNHLYFYWYRQILGQKVEFLVSFYNNEISEKSEIFDDQFSVERPDGSNFTLKIRSTKLEDSAMYFCVSSPRGHRVEETQYFGPGTRLLVL.

The V call is TRBV25-1, the J call TRBJ2-2, with 8 nucleotides matching TRBD1. The V gene end was trimmed by 4 bases and the J gene end by 2 bases; junction bases not matched to a gene: 9. The CDR3 extends over 17 amino acids. Germline loops: CDR1 MGHDK, CDR2 SYGVNS. Written as DNA, the CDR3 is TGTGCCAGCAGTGTTCCCCGGCCAGGGGGCAACACCGGGGAGCTGTTTTTT. It yields the protein CASSVPRPGGNTGELFF.